What follows are 9 T cell receptor beta chains derived from one specimen sequenced in a study of shared clonotypes between healthy human individuals. The method was immunoSEQ multiplex PCR; TCRdb's version includes in-frame clones alone and lacks a portion of them. This table has a few million clones, around nine tenths appearing once. The sequenced material came from naive CD4+ T cells sorted from blood. The subset here: CD45RA+ positively selected. These TCRs come from a man in his late teens or twenties in good health.

The chain couples TRBV18 to TRBJ1-6, with TRBD1 matching 7 bases. The CDR3 length is 15 residues. V dropped 5 bases and J dropped 6; count of bases not matched to a gene: 7. Germline CDR1 is KGHSH and CDR2 is LQKENI. The CDR3 sequence is CASSTGTAVNSPLHF. DNA for the CDR3: TGTGCCAGCTCAACGGGGACAGCGGTTAATTCACCCCTCCACTTT. Full variable domain (remainder filled in from reference TRBV18 and TRBJ1-6): NAGVMQNPRHLVRRRGQEARLRCSPMKGHSHVYWYRQLPEEGLKFMVYLQKENIIDESGMPKERFSAEFPKEGPSILRIQQVVRGDSAAYFCASSTGTAVNSPLHFGNGTRLTVT.

This chain links TRBV28 with TRBJ1-3; 7 bases fit TRBD1. The germline gives CDR1 MDHEN, CDR2 SYDVKM. With 5 bases clipped from V and 0 bases from J, the junction kept 10 bases outside the gene matches. This CDR3 is 17 amino acids long. CDR3 region: CASSTGQILLSGNTIYF. The CDR3 nucleotides read TGTGCCAGCAGTACGGGACAGATTTTGCTCTCTGGAAACACCATATATTTT.

The V and J genes are TRBV19 and TRBJ2-7, with D perhaps TRBD1 (5 bases). Germline assignment: CDR1 LNHDA and CDR2 SQIVND (reference sequence). The CDR3 covers 14 residues. The V end lost 4 bases, the J end lost 4 bases, and 14 bases lay between the germline ends. The CDR3 DNA follows: TGTGCCAGTAGTACCCAAAATGACAGATACGAGCAGTACTTC. Encoded protein: CASSTQNDRYEQYF.

The rearrangement uses TRBV6-6 and TRBJ2-1; D possibly corresponds to TRBD2 (6 bases). CDR3 size: 14 residues. Trimming pared 7 bases from V and 0 bases from J, leaving 10 bases between. Germline V gene data show CDR1 as MNHNY and CDR2 as SVGAGI (reference sequence). Here the CDR3 DNA reads TGTGCCAGCACACACGGGAGCTCCTACAATGAGCAGTTCTTC. It is translated as CASTHGSSYNEQFF.

The V and J genes are TRBV10-2 and TRBJ2-5; D might be TRBD2 (6 bases). V shed 6 bases and J shed 5 bases, with 13 bases lying between them. There are 13 residues in the CDR3. CDR1 is WSHSY and CDR2 is SAAADI in the germline V gene. In DNA, the CDR3 is TGCGCCAGCAGGGGAGGAGATCGGGAGACCCAGTACTTC. It encodes CASRGGDRETQYF.

This clone was detected a few times. Other DNA sequences of this sample code for an identical CDR3. CDR3 coding DNA: TGTGCCTGGAGTGTGATGAACACTGAAGCTTTCTTT. This gives the protein CAWSVMNTEAFF. The V call is TRBV30, the J call TRBJ1-1; the D is unclear. Germline CDR1 GTSNPN, CDR2 SVGIG (reference sequence). The CDR3 is made up of 12 amino acids. The V end was cut by 0 bases, the J end by 0 bases, with 2 bases between. The full variable domain, its missing parts supplied by reference TRBV30 and TRBJ1-1, is SQTIHQWPATLVQPVGSPLSLECTVEGTSNPNLYWYRQAAGRGLQLLFYSVGIGQISSEVPQNLSASRPQDRQFILSSKKLLLSDSGFYLCAWSVMNTEAFFGQGTRLTVV.

The V call is TRBV12-5, the J call TRBJ2-4; D uncertain. Germline loops: CDR1 LGHNT, CDR2 FRNRAP. The CDR3 sequence is 13 residues long. Trimming stripped 5 bases from V and 8 bases from J, with 13 bases between. CDR3 residues: CASGIGMLDIQYF. The CDR3 DNA reads TGTGCTAGTGGTATCGGAATGTTGGACATTCAGTACTTC. The variable domain in full, with the rest retrieved from reference TRBV12-5 and TRBJ2-4, is DARVTQTPRHKVTEMGQEVTMRCQPILGHNTVFWYRQTMMQGLELLAYFRNRAPLDDSGMPKDRFSAEMPDATLATLKIQPSEPRDSAVYFCASGIGMLDIQYFGAGTRLSVL.

This chain links TRBV6-1 with TRBJ2-3; no clear D. Trimming left V 3 bases short and J 10 bases short, with 14 bases between. Germline assignment: CDR1 MNHNS and CDR2 SASEGT. This CDR3 region has 13 residues. CDR3 DNA: TGTGCCAGCAGTGACGTCCACGGAGTGGCGCAGTATTTT. Its protein is CASSDVHGVAQYF.

The chain couples TRBV11-2 to TRBJ2-7, with TRBD1 identical over 9 bases. This CDR3 has 15 residues. V lost 5 bases, J lost 4 bases, and 9 bases stayed unmatched. The germline V gene has CDR1 SGHAT and CDR2 FQNNGV. CDR3 in amino acids: CASSPSGTGYYEQYF. The CDR3 nucleotides are TGTGCCAGCAGCCCATCCGGGACAGGGTATTACGAGCAGTACTTC.